The rows below give T cell receptor beta chains drawn from one sample of a study of graft-versus-host responses after intestinal transplantation. Here immunoSEQ multiplex PCR was the method, and the copy in TCRdb shows in-frame clones only, minus some. The table includes around 96,000 clones, more than 80% detected once. This specimen was PBMCs, taken roughly 450 days after intestinal transplant. The origin of the receptors is a human patient who received an intestinal transplant, so some T cells may come from the graft donor. The CDR3 runs from the conserved cysteine through the conserved F or W. A D gene is named only where the DNA matches it firmly. Size is stated for part of the rows, as once, few or many counts, or as a class when the clone is expanded.

size	D	V	J	DNA	CDR3
.	.	TRBV15	TRBJ2-1	TGTGCCACCAGCACCCTCAAACCAGGGGGGCCTAACAATGAGCAGTTCTTC	CATSTLKPGGPNNEQFF
.	.	TRBV5-4	TRBJ2-4	TGTGCCAGCAGCTTGGCGGGGGTAAACATTCAGTACTTC	CASSLAGVNIQYF
.	.	TRBV5-6	TRBJ1-1	TGTGCCAGCAGCTGGGGGACATCCAACACTGAAGCTTTCTTT	CASSWGTSNTEAFF
.	.	TRBV9	TRBJ1-5	TGTGCCAGCAGCGCGTCCGGGGGCGGTCCCCAGCATTTT	CASSASGGGPQHF
.	.	TRBV5-8	TRBJ2-7	TGTGCCAGCAGCTCCGACCGGGGACCCTACGAGCAGTACTTC	CASSSDRGPYEQYF
.	.	TRBV27	TRBJ1-3	TGTGCCAGCAGTTTACGCCGGTCTACTGGAAACACCATATATTTT	CASSLRRSTGNTIYF
.	.	TRBV5-6	TRBJ1-2	TGTGCCAGCAGCCCCGGGGGGTTTATAGCTAACTATGGCTACACCTTC	CASSPGGFIANYGYTF
.	.	TRBV19	TRBJ1-5	TGTGCCAGTAGCTCAGGGGTGGGGGATCAGCCCCAGCATTTT	CASSSGVGDQPQHF
.	.	TRBV5-4	TRBJ2-7	TGTGCCAGCAGCTCTTCGAAGGGCGCCTCCTACGAGCAGTACTTC	CASSSSKGASYEQYF
.	.	TRBV5-1	TRBJ1-1	TGCGCCAGCAGTACGGAGGGAGGGGAGGCTTTCTTT	CASSTEGGEAFF
.	.	TRBV4-2	TRBJ1-1	TGTGCCAGCAGCCAGCCCCAGAACACTGAAGCTTTCTTT	CASSQPQNTEAFF
.	.	TRBV7-3	TRBJ1-1	TGTGCCAGCAGCTTACAAATGAACACTGAAGCTTTCTTT	CASSLQMNTEAFF
few	.	TRBV2	TRBJ1-1	TGTGCCAGCAGTCCCTCTTCGGGAGCTTTCTTT	CASSPSSGAFF
.	.	TRBV6-5	TRBJ2-7	TGTGCCAGCAGTTACTCGAACGTCCGCTCCTACGAGCAGTACTTC	CASSYSNVRSYEQYF
.	.	TRBV5-1	TRBJ2-7	TGCGCCAGCAGCTTGCCCCCAAGCTACGAGCAGTACTTC	CASSLPPSYEQYF
once	.	TRBV14	TRBJ2-3	TGTGCCAGCAATGACAGGCCAACAGATACGCAGTATTTT	CASNDRPTDTQYF
.	TRBD1	TRBV19	TRBJ1-1	TGTGCCAGTAGTATTTTACAGGGGCTTGAAGCTTTCTTT	CASSILQGLEAFF
.	.	TRBV27	TRBJ1-1	TGTGCCAGCAGTTTGGGGGGCGCCGGCACTGAAGCTTTCTTT	CASSLGGAGTEAFF
.	TRBD1	TRBV7-9	TRBJ2-1	TGTGCCAGCAGCTCCCCGACAGGGGGAGGTGAGCAGTTCTTC	CASSSPTGGGEQFF
.	TRBD1	TRBV19	TRBJ2-7	TGTGCCAGTAGTAAAACAGGGGGTTCCAGCTCCTACGAGCAGTACTTC	CASSKTGGSSSYEQYF
few	.	TRBV5-1	TRBJ1-1	TGCGCCAGCAGTAACCTACAGAGGAACACTGAAGCTTTCTTT	CASSNLQRNTEAFF
.	TRBD1	TRBV4-2	TRBJ1-2	TGTGCCAGCAGCCACGCGGACAGGGACCTTTGGTATGGCTACACCTTC	CASSHADRDLWYGYTF